This TCR beta chain was profiled in a study of glioma-infiltrating T cells. J was trimmed by 4 bases and V by 0 bases; bases with no gene match: 6. The CDR3 runs 17 residues. CDR1 SGDLS and CDR2 YYNGEE come from the germline V gene. Using RNA template, CDR3s of TCR alpha and beta were amplified with iRepertoire arm-PCR. One entry per CDR3 protein results from TCRdb running MiXCR on the multiplex PCR reads. The data hold roughly 190,000 distinct CDR3 sequences, with more than 25% observed a single time. On this clonotype itself: Its antigen is as yet unknown.

Study observations and caveats: Gliomas, especially low-grade, showed above-expected tissue-blood divergence; non-neoplastic patients showed below.

The rearrangement links TRBV9 to TRBJ2-7; TRBD2 matches at 14 bases. This clonotype was sampled from a human donor with low-grade glioma or glioblastoma, undergoing nonglioma brain surgery, or in good health (not recorded which). The sequenced sample was glioma tissue, nonneoplastic brain tissue, or PBMCs (not recorded which). CDR3 bases: TGTGCCAGCAGCGTAGAGGGGACTAGCGGGAGTGTGTACGAGCAGTACTTC. Translated: CASSVEGTSGSVYEQYF.